This TCR beta chain was found in a study of T cells after yellow fever vaccination. Study results and caveats: Most primary-vaccination clones reappeared after the booster (more than 95% CD4, 85% to 90% CD8). When the response was secondary, it was weaker but reached its peak faster, day 5 versus 15. Of the clonotypes, a small share occurred in both CD4 and CD8 compartments.

TCRdb reanalysed the 5' RACE reads using MiXCR and keeps one entry per CDR3 protein. The data hold some 260,000 distinct CDR3 sequences, with about 5.2% observed a single time. Points on this clonotype: The antigen remains unidentified.

This CDR3 has 13 residues. The V gene lost 4 bases and the J gene lost 13 bases, with 19 bases spanning the gap. Per germline, CDR1 SGHTA and CDR2 FQGTGA. This rearrangement joins TRBV7-3 to TRBJ2-5; no firm D call. This sequence originates from a man between 18 and 29 years old who received the YFV17D yellow fever vaccine. The source material was CD4+ T cells sorted from PBMCs, sampled on the day of the yellow fever booster vaccination. CDR3 DNA sequence: TGTGCCAGCAGCTCCCCGGAGAGTCCTTCCCGGTACTTC. This codes for CASSSPESPSRYF. The full variable domain, with the rest looked up from reference TRBV7-3 and TRBJ2-5, is GAGVSQTPSNKVTEKGKYVELRCDPISGHTALYWYRQSLGQGPEFLIYFQGTGAADDSGLPNDRFFAVRPEGSVSTLKIQRTERGDSAVYLCASSSPESPSRYFGPGTRLLVL.